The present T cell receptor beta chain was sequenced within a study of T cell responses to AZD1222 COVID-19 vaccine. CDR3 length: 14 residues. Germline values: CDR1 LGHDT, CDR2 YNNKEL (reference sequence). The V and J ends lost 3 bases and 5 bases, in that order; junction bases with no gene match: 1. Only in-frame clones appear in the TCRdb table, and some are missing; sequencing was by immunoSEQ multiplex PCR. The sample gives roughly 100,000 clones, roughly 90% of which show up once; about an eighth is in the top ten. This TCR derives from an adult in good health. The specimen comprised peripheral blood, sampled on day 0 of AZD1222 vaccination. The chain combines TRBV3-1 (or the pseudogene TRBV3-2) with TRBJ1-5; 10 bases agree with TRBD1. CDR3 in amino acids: CASSQGTGDQPQHF. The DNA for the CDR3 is TGTGCCAGCAGCCAGGGGACAGGGGATCAGCCCCAGCATTTT.